The 4 T cell receptor beta chains reported below all come from one sample, sequenced in a study of cytomegalovirus exposure and HLA in healthy donors (dated by TCRdb to the late 2010s). The method was the immunoSEQ multiplex PCR assay. The multiplex PCR relied on a mix of 60 forward primers for TCR Vbeta segments and 13 reverse primers for TCR Jbeta segments. Sourced from immuneACCESS, this table was stored by TCRdb with only in-frame sequences that have V and J called. A share of the clones is absent; for the studies checked, an unresolved V gene accounts for under half, and the remainder has no known explanation. This sample holds tens of thousands of clones; around 80% were observed only once. In total, the top ten clones hold roughly 12% of the sample. Input material: PBMCs. Receptor source: a male donor in good health and CMV-seropositive.

This clone came up once. The genes are TRBV4-1 and TRBJ2-7, with 9 bases aligning to TRBD1. Germline CDR1 MGHRA, CDR2 YSYEKL. The CDR3 consists of 15 residues. The V segment lost 6 bases and the J segment 0 bases; nucleotides outside the gene matches: 6. CDR3 region: CASRNRQGDSYEQYF. CDR3 DNA: TGCGCCAGCAGAAACAGACAGGGGGACTCCTACGAGCAGTACTTC.

This rearrangement joins TRBV7-9 to TRBJ2-1, with D hard to call. Between the trimmed V and J ends, which lost 3 bases and 2 bases, there was a span of 8 bases. The CDR3 is 14 amino acids. The V gene's germline CDR1 is SEHNR and CDR2 FQNEAQ (reference sequence). CDR3 DNA sequence: TGTGCCAGCAGCTTCCGCGGAGCCTACAATGAGCAGTTCTTC. Its protein product is CASSFRGAYNEQFF. The whole variable domain, remainder taken from reference TRBV7-9 and TRBJ2-1, is DTGVSQNPRHKITKRGQNVTFRCDPISEHNRLYWYRQTLGQGPEFLTYFQNEAQLEKSRLLSDRFSAERPKGSFSTLEIQRTEQGDSAMYLCASSFRGAYNEQFFGPGTRLTVL.

The CDR3 nucleotides are TGTGCCAGCAGCGGAAGCAGGGGGCCCCTCGGGGAGCTGTTTTTT. As protein: CASSGSRGPLGELFF. The rearrangement links TRBV7-2 to TRBJ2-2, with 8 positions matching TRBD1. Germline-derived CDR1 and CDR2 are SGHTA and FQGNSA. J gave up 7 bases and V 5 bases, and 9 bases lay outside the gene matches. The CDR3 consists of 15 residues.

CDR3 residues: CASSLSGERTDTQYF. In nucleotides, the CDR3 is TGTGCCAGCAGCTTAAGCGGGGAAAGGACAGATACGCAGTATTTT. V and J are TRBV7-2 and TRBJ2-3; 7 bases agree with TRBD2. The CDR3 is 15 amino acids. From germline, CDR1 is SGHTA and CDR2 FQGNSA. With 2 bases clipped from V and 3 bases from J, the junction kept 5 bases outside the gene matches.